This TCR beta chain emerged from a study of cytomegalovirus exposure and HLA in healthy donors. CDR1 is MNHEY and CDR2 is SMNVEV in the germline V gene (reference sequence). V shed 2 bases and J shed 4 bases, with 10 bases lying between them. The CDR3 is 14 residues long. PCR amplification relied on 60 Vbeta primers (plus 13 Jbeta primers). Profiling relied on immunoSEQ multiplex PCR, and the TCRdb table lists in-frame clones only, not all of them. The sample records about 130,000 clones, about 85% being singletons. The chain recombines TRBV27 with TRBJ2-3; D is unresolved. This sequence originates from a boy between 10 and 17 years old in good health and CMV-seronegative. The sequencing input was PBMCs. The CDR3 DNA reads as TGTGCCAGCAGTTTACTTGGTGGAGCAGATACGCAGTATTTT. This encodes CASSLLGGADTQYF.